A single sample gave rise to the 22 T cell receptor beta chains below, sequenced in a study of early T cells in non-severe SARS-CoV-2 infection. From the 5' RACE reads, TCRdb called clonotypes with MiXCR, one entry per CDR3 protein. The repertoire consists of roughly 52,000 distinct CDR3 sequences, with roughly 6% occurring once and the leading ten covering around 2.8%. Sequencing was performed on whole blood, taken at baseline. The origin of the receptors is an adult who was a healthcare worker with PCR-confirmed SARS-CoV-2 infection or an uninfected control (not recorded which).

The table lists this clonotype with many counts. This CDR3 reads CASSLSGRGASYNSPLHF. The CDR3 DNA reads TGTGCCAGCAGCTTGTCCGGCAGGGGGGCATCCTATAATTCACCCCTCCACTTT. V gene TRBV5-8 combines with J gene TRBJ1-6; the match to TRBD1 covers 7 bases. Trimming cost V 1 base and J 1 base; bases outside gene matches: 8. CDR3 length: 18 residues. In germline, CDR1 is SGHTS, CDR2 YDEGEE.

This clonotype was detected many times. The rearrangement links TRBV4-3 to TRBJ2-1, with D possibly TRBD1 on 6 matching bases. This CDR3 is 16 amino acids long. The V end lost 0 bases, the J end lost 1 base, and 10 bases lay between the germline ends. From germline, CDR1 is LGHNA and CDR2 YSLEER. CDR3 bases: TGCGCCAGCAGCCAAGATCTGAGGGGGTCCTACAATGAGCAGTTCTTC. It translates to CASSQDLRGSYNEQFF.

This clonotype was seen repeatedly, ten times or more. V and J are TRBV9 and TRBJ1-2, with D perhaps TRBD1 (6 bases). V was clipped by 0 bases and J by 3 bases, with 9 bases between them. The CDR3 loop spans 14 amino acids. Germline V lookup: CDR1 SGDLS, CDR2 YYNGEE. This CDR3 is CASSVDGGDYGYTF. DNA of the CDR3: TGTGCCAGCAGCGTAGACGGGGGCGACTATGGCTACACCTTC. Based on the CDR3 plus reference TRBV9 and TRBJ1-2, the full variable domain is DSGVTQTPKHLITATGQRVTLRCSPRSGDLSVYWYQQSLDQGLQFLIQYYNGEERAKGNILERFSAQQFPDLHSELNLSSLELGDSALYFCASSVDGGDYGYTFGSGTRLTVV.

This clonotype appeared a few times. This rearrangement joins TRBV29-1 to TRBJ1-5; D unclear. CDR1 and CDR2 from the germline V gene are SQVTM and ANQGSEA. The CDR3 consists of 12 residues. With 3 bases removed from V and 2 bases from J, the gap between germline ends came to 5 bases. This chain's CDR3 is CSVETGNQPQHF. The DNA for the CDR3 is TGCAGCGTTGAGACTGGCAATCAGCCCCAGCATTTT.

This clonotype was seen at least ten times. The CDR3 protein is CASSQGGAGDYGYTF. The CDR3 region has the DNA TGCGCCAGCAGCCAAGGAGGGGCAGGGGACTATGGCTACACCTTC. The V and J genes are TRBV4-1 and TRBJ1-2, with a weak D call TRBD1 (6 bases). The CDR3 contains 15 residues. Germline CDR1 reads MGHRA; CDR2 reads YSYEKL. Trimming pared 1 base from V and 3 bases from J, leaving 12 bases between.

The J gene is TRBJ1-6, the V gene TRBV7-2, with 9 bases aligning to TRBD1. Germline V gives CDR1 SGHTA, CDR2 FQGNSA. The CDR3 spans 20 residues. With 1 base clipped from V and 4 bases from J, the junction kept 14 bases outside the gene matches. In DNA form, the CDR3 reads TGTGCCAGCAGCTTAGTGAGAAGGGGGACAGGGAATGGGTATAATTCACCCCTCCACTTT. This gives the protein CASSLVRRGTGNGYNSPLHF.

The rearrangement joins TRBV20-1 to TRBJ1-1; D remains ambiguous. This CDR3 is built from 14 residues. Looked up from germline, CDR1 is DFQATT and CDR2 is SNEGSKA (reference sequence). Trimming shortened V by 0 bases and J by 0 bases, and 8 bases separated the two germline ends. The CDR3 is CSARDLRLNTEAFF. The DNA for the CDR3 is TGCAGTGCTAGAGATCTCAGATTGAACACTGAAGCTTTCTTT.

This clonotype was found many times. The chain joins TRBV6-1 to TRBJ2-2; 11 bases fit TRBD2. The germline CDR1 and CDR2 sequences are MNHNS and SASEGT. The CDR3 has 18 residues. The V segment lost 1 base and the J segment 4 bases; nucleotides outside the gene matches: 8. The CDR3 spells CASSEERGTSGFTGELFF. CDR3 DNA: TGTGCCAGCAGTGAAGAGCGCGGGACTAGCGGCTTCACCGGGGAGCTGTTTTTT.

This clonotype occurred a few times. V and J are TRBV20-1 and TRBJ1-2; 7 bases are shared with TRBD1. The CDR3 covers 13 residues. With V trimmed by 5 bases and J by 8 bases, 11 bases remained unmatched. CDR1 DFQATT and CDR2 SNEGSKA come from the germline V gene (reference sequence). The CDR3 nucleotides read TGCAGTGCTTGGACTGGACAGGCGGAAGGCTACACCTTC. It specifies CSAWTGQAEGYTF.

This clonotype was detected ten times or more. The chain is built from TRBV6-1 and TRBJ2-2; no clear D. There are 14 residues in the CDR3. Germline-derived CDR1 and CDR2 are MNHNS and SASEGT. Trimming stripped 6 bases from V and 3 bases from J, with 11 bases between. This chain's CDR3 is CASRLVGYTGELFF. The CDR3 nucleotides read TGTGCCAGCAGGCTGGTAGGGTACACCGGGGAGCTGTTTTTT.

The chain couples TRBV11-2 to TRBJ2-7; 9 bases are shared with TRBD1. Trimming removed 4 bases from V and 6 bases from J; junction bases left unmatched: 10. The germline gives CDR1 SGHAT, CDR2 FQNNGV. This CDR3 has 15 residues. The CDR3 loop is CASSSGGQGNSEQYF. The CDR3 DNA reads as TGTGCCAGCAGCTCCGGCGGACAGGGGAACTCCGAGCAGTACTTC.

This clonotype was counted only a few times. This chain connects TRBV19 to TRBJ2-2; 7 bases agree with TRBD1. Germline V gene lookup returns CDR1 LNHDA and CDR2 SQIVND (reference sequence). V lost 3 bases and J lost 0; bases outside the gene matches: 7. The CDR3 totals 17 residues. The CDR3 DNA reads TGTGCCAGTAGTATGAGGGGGCCCACCTCGAACACCGGGGAGCTGTTTTTT. Its translation: CASSMRGPTSNTGELFF.

This clonotype was detected ten times or more. This chain uses TRBV7-6 with TRBJ2-3, with 7 bases lining up with TRBD1. V shed 5 bases, J shed 6 bases, and the junction held 8 bases outside the gene matches. Per the germline V gene, CDR1 is SGHVS and CDR2 is FNYEAQ. The CDR3 extends over 14 amino acids. The DNA of the CDR3 is TGTGCCAGCAGCCAAACGACAGGGCTCGATACGCAGTATTTT. It encodes CASSQTTGLDTQYF.

With respect to this clonotype: A much larger clone sits a single nucleotide away, making a read error possible. V usage is TRBV11-2 and J usage is TRBJ2-3; D is uncertain. The CDR3 length is 12 residues. The germline V gene encodes CDR1 SGHAT and CDR2 FQNNGV. The CDR3 sequence: CASNLPTDTQYF. The CDR3 nucleotides read TGTGCCAGCAACTTACCCACAGATACGCAGTATTTT.

This clonotype was seen repeatedly, ten times or more. V usage is TRBV20-1 and J usage is TRBJ1-5; D gene unclear. The V gene lost 0 bases and the J gene lost 2 bases, with 11 bases spanning the gap. CDR3 length: 15 residues. Germline V gene data show CDR1 as DFQATT and CDR2 as SNEGSKA (reference sequence). The DNA of the CDR3 is TGCAGTGCTAGAGAGGTTCGGGGTGGCAATCAGCCCCAGCATTTT. This codes for CSAREVRGGNQPQHF.

This clonotype was observed a few times. CDR3 coding DNA: TGTGCCAGCAGCCAAGATAAGGGGACTAGCACAGATACGCAGTATTTT. As protein: CASSQDKGTSTDTQYF. The chain recombines TRBV14 with TRBJ2-3; weak D call: TRBD2 (6 bases). CDR1 is SGHDN, CDR2 FVKESK, per germline. V lost 0 bases and J 0 bases, leaving 10 bases between the germline ends. The CDR3 is 16 amino acids.

The rearrangement links TRBV3-1 to TRBJ2-7; D remains ambiguous. The CDR3 is 15 amino acids. Deletions cut 4 bases from V and 0 bases from J, with 13 bases between. The germline CDR1 and CDR2 sequences are LGHDT and YNNKEL (reference sequence). In DNA, the CDR3 is TGTGCCAGCAGCCCGGTACGTGCGCCCTCCTACGAGCAGTACTTC. Protein sequence: CASSPVRAPSYEQYF.

This clonotype was recorded a few times. One junction end does not reproduce the germline sequence, and a read error may be involved. J is TRBJ2-2 and V is TRBV3-1; 12 bases line up with TRBD1. In germline, CDR1 is LGHDT, CDR2 YNNKEL (reference sequence). The CDR3 is made up of 17 amino acids. The CDR3 coding sequence is TGTGCCAGCAACCAAACCATGGGACAGGGGGCCATCGGGGAGCTGTTTTTT. This gives the protein CASNQTMGQGAIGELFF. Full variable domain (missing parts from reference TRBV3-1 and TRBJ2-2): DTAVSQTPKYLVTQMGNDKSIKCEQNLGHDTMYWYKQDSKKFLKIMFSYNNKELIINETVPNRFSPKSPDKAHLNLHINSLELGDSAVYFCASNQTMGQGAIGELFFGEGSRLTVL.

About this clonotype: A much larger clone differs by one base, so this may be a read error. This chain uses TRBV3-1 with TRBJ2-7; D gene ambiguous. This CDR3 spans 12 amino acids. Germline CDR1 reads LGHDT; CDR2 reads YNNKEL (reference sequence). The germline V and J ends were trimmed by 3 bases and 6 bases, with 9 bases remaining between them. The DNA for the CDR3 is TGTGCCAGCAGCCAGACCGTTTTCGAGCAGTACTTC. Translating gives CASSQTVFEQYF.

This clonotype was picked up a small number of times. The CDR3 sequence: CASSPFRLISGGGKETQYF. CDR3 coding DNA: TGTGCCAGCAGCCCGTTCCGCCTCATCAGCGGGGGCGGGAAAGAGACCCAGTACTTC. The rearrangement links TRBV7-8 to TRBJ2-5; 8 nucleotides match TRBD2. Germline V lookup: CDR1 SGHVS, CDR2 FQNEAQ. V lost 5 bases and J lost 3; bases outside the gene matches: 20. The CDR3 totals 19 residues.

The genes are TRBV7-2 and TRBJ2-7; TRBD1 aligns across 10 bases. Germline lookup yields CDR1 SGHTA and CDR2 FQGNSA. This CDR3 is built from 15 residues. J lost 3 bases, V lost 4 bases, and 6 bases had no gene match. CDR3 nucleotides: TGTGCCAGCAGCTGGAGGACAGGGGGACTCTACGAGCAGTACTTC. Amino acids: CASSWRTGGLYEQYF.

The table lists this clonotype with a few counts. V is TRBV20-1 and J is TRBJ2-6; D unresolved. Between the trimmed V and J ends, which lost 5 bases and 2 bases, there was a span of 13 bases. The germline V gene encodes CDR1 DFQATT and CDR2 SNEGSKA (reference sequence). This CDR3 region has 15 residues. CDR3 sequence reads: CSASGGYPGANVLTF. The CDR3 region has the DNA TGCAGTGCTTCTGGTGGTTACCCTGGGGCCAACGTCCTGACTTTC.